Reported below is one T cell receptor beta chain. The sample originates from a study of blood T cell repertoires in COVID-19. Study information: The samples span acute and convalescent COVID-19 from the United States, Italy and Spain. T cells, B-cell-depleted T cells, or PBMCs supplied cDNA or gDNA.

The CDR3 contains 14 residues. Per the germline V gene, CDR1 is MDHEN and CDR2 is SYDVKM. V dropped 4 bases and J dropped 4 bases, with 13 bases sitting between them. In the original processing: Reference gene primer amplification yielded estimated nucleated cell counts. Data came from immunoSEQ multiplex PCR; TCRdb stores just in-frame clones and leaves some out. Clone size and the V and J calls come from that table; the DNA yielded D and trimming. The sample has 45,000 to 70,000 clones, roughly four fifths seen once. This TCR was sampled from a woman over 75 with acute or convalescent COVID-19. J is TRBJ1-1 and V is TRBV28; the D is unclear. Sequenced input: peripheral blood. Here the CDR3 reads CASSSSGAFTEAFF. The CDR3 DNA reads TGTGCCAGCAGTTCATCGGGAGCCTTCACTGAAGCTTTCTTT.